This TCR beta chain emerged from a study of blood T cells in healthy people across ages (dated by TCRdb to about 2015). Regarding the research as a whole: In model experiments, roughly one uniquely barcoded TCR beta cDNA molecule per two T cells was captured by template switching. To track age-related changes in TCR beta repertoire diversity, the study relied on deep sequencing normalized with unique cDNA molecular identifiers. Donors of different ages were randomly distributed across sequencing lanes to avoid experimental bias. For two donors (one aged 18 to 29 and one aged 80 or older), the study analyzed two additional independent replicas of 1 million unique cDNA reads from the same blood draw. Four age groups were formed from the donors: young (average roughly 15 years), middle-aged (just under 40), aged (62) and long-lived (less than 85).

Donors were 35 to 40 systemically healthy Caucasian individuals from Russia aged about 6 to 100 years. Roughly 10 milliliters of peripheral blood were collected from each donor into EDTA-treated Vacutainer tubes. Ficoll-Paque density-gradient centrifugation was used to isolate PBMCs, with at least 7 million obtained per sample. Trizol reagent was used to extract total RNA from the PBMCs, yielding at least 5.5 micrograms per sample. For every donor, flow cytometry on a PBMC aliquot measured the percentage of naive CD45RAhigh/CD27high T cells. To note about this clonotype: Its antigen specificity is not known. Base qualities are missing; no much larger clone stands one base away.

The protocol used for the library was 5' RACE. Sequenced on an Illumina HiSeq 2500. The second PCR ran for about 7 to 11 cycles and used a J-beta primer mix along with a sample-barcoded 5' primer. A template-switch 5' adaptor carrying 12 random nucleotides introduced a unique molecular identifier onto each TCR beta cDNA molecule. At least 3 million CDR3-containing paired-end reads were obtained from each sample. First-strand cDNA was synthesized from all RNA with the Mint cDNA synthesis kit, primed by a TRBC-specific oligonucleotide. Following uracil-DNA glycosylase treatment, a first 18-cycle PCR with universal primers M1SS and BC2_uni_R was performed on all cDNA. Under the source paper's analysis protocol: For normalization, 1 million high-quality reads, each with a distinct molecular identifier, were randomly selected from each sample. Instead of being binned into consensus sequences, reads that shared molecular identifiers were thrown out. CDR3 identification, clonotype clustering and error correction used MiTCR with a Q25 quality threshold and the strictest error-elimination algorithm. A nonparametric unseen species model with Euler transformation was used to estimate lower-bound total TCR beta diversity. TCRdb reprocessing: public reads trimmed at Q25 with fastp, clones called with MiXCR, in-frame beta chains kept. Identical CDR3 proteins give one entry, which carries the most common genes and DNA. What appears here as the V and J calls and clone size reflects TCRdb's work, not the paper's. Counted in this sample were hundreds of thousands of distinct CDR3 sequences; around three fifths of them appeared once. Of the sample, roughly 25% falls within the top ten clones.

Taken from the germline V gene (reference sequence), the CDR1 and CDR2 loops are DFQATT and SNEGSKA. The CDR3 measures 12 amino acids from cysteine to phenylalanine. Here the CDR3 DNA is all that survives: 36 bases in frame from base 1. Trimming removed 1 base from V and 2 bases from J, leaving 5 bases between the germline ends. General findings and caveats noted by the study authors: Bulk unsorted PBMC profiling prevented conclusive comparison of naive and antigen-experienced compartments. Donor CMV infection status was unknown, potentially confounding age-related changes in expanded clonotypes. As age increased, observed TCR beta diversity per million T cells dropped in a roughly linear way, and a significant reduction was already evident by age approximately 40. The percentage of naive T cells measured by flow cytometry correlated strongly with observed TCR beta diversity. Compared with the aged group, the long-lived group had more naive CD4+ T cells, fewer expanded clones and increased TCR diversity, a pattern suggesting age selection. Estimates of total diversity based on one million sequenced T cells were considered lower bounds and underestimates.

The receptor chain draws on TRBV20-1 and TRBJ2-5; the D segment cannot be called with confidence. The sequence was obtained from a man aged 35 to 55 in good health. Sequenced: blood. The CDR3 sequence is CSARAGQETQYF. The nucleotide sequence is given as TGCAGTGCTAGAGCAGGTCAAGAGACCCAGTACTTC.